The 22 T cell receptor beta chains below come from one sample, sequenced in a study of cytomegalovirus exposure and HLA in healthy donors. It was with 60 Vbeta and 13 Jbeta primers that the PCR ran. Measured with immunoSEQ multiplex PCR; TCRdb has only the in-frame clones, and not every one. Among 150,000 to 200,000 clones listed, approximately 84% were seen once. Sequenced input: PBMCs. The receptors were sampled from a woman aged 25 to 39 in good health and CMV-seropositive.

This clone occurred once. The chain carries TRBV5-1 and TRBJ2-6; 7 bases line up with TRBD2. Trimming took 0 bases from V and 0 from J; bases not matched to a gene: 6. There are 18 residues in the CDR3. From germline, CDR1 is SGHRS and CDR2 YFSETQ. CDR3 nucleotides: TGCGCCAGCAGCTTGGTTGGGGGGGTCACCTCTGGGGCCAACGTCCTGACTTTC. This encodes CASSLVGGVTSGANVLTF.

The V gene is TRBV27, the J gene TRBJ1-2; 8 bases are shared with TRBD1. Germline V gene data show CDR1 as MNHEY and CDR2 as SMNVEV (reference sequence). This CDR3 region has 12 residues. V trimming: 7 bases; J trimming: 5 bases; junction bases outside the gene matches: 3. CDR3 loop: CASKTGVYGYTF. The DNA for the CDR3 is TGTGCCAGCAAGACAGGGGTTTATGGCTACACCTTC.

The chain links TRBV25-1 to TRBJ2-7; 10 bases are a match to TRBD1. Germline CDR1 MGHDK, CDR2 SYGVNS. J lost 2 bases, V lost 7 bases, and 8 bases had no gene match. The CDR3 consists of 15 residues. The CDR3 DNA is TGTGCCAGCAACGGGACAGGGGAGGACACCTACGAGCAGTACTTC. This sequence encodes CASNGTGEDTYEQYF.

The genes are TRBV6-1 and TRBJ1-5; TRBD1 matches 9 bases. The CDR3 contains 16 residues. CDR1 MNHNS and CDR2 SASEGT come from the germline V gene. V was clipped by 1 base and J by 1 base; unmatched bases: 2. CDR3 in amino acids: CASSEDRGHSNQPQHF. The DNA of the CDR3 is TGTGCCAGCAGTGAAGACAGGGGGCACAGCAATCAGCCCCAGCATTTT.

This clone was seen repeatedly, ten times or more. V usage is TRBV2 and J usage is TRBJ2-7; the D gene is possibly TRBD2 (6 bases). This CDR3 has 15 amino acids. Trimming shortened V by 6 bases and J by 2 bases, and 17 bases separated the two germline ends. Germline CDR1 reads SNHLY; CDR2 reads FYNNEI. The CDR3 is CASRITRLDTYEQYF. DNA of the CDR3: TGTGCCAGCAGGATTACGCGACTAGATACCTACGAGCAGTACTTC.

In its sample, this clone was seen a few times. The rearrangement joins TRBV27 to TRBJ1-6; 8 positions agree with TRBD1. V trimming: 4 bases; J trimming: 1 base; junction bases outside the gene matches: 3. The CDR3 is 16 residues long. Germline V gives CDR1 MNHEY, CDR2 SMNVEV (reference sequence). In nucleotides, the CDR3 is TGTGCCAGCAGTTCTACAGGGGGGTCCTATAATTCACCCCTCCACTTT. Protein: CASSSTGGSYNSPLHF.

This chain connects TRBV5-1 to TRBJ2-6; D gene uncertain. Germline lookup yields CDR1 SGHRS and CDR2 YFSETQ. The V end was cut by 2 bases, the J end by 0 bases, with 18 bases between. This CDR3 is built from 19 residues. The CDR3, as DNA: TGCGCCAGCAGCTTAACCACCCAGGTCCTAAGCTCTGGGGCCAACGTCCTGACTTTC. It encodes CASSLTTQVLSSGANVLTF.

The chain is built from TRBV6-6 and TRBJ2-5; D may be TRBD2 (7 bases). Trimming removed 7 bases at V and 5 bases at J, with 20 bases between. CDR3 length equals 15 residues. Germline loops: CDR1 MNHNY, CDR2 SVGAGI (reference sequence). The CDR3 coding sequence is TGTGCCAGCAACCCAAAAGGCGGGGGCCGCGAGACCCAGTACTTC. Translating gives CASNPKGGGRETQYF.

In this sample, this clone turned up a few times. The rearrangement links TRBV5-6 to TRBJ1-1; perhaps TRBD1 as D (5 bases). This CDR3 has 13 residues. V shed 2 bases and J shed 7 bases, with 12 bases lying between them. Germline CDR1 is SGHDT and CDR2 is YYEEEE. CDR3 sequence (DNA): TGTGCCAGCAGCTTCTCTCTCCAGGGTGAAGCTTTCTTT. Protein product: CASSFSLQGEAFF.

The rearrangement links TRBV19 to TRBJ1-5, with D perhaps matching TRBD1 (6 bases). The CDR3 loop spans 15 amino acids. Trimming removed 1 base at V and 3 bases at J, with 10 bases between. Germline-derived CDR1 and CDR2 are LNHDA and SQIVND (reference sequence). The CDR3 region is CASSIGQGNNQPQHF. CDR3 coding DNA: TGTGCCAGTAGTATAGGTCAGGGGAACAATCAGCCCCAGCATTTT.

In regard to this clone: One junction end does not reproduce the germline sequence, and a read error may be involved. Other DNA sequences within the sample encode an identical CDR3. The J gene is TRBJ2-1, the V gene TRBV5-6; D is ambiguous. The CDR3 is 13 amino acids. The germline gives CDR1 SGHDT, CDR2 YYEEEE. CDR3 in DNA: TGTGCCAGTAGCTCTCCGGGTTGGTCTGAGCAGTTCTTC. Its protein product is CASSSPGWSEQFF. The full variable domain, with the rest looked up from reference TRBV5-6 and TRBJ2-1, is DAGVTQSPTHLIKTRGQQVTLRCSPKSGHDTVSWYQQALGQGPQFIFQYYEEEERQRGNFPDRFSGHQFPNYSSELNVNALLLGDSALYLCASSSPGWSEQFFGPGTRLTVL.

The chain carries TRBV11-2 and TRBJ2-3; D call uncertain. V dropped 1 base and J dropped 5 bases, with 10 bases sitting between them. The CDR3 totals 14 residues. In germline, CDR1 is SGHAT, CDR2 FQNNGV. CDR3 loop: CASSLGNGLDTQYF. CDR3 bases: TGTGCCAGCAGCTTAGGGAATGGGCTAGATACGCAGTATTTT. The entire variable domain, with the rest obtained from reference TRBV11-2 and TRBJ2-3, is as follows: EAGVAQSPRYKIIEKRQSVAFWCNPISGHATLYWYQQILGQGPKLLIQFQNNGVVDDSQLPKDRFSAERLKGVDSTLKIQPAKLEDSAVYLCASSLGNGLDTQYFGPGTRLTVL.

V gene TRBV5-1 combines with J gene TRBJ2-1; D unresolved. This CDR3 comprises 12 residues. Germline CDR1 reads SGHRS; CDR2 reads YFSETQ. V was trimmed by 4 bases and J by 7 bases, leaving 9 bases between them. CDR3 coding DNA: TGCGCCAGCAGCACCAACTTGAATGAGCAGTTCTTC. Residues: CASSTNLNEQFF.

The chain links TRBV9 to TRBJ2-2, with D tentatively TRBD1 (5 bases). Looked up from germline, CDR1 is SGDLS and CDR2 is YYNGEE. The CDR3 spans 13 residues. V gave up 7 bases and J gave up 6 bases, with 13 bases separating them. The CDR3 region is CASAILGAGELFF. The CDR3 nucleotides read TGTGCCAGCGCTATCTTAGGGGCCGGGGAGCTGTTTTTT.

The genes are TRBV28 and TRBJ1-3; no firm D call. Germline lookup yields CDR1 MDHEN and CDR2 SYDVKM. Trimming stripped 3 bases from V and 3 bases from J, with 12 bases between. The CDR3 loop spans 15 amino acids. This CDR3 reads CASSFSTAGGNTIYF. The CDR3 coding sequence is TGTGCCAGCAGTTTTTCAACGGCAGGTGGAAACACCATATATTTT.

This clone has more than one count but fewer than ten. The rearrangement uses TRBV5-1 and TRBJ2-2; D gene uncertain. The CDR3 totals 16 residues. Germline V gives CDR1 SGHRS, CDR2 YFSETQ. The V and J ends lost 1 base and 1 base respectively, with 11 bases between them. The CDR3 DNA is TGCGCCAGCAGCTTGTTTCTAACCGTGAACACCGGGGAGCTGTTTTTT. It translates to CASSLFLTVNTGELFF.

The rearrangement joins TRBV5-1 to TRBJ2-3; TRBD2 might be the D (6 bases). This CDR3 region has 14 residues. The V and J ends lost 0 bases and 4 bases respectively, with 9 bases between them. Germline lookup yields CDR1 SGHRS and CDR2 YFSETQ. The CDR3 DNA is TGCGCCAGCAGCTTGGCCGGGAGTGCAGATACGCAGTATTTT. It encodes CASSLAGSADTQYF.

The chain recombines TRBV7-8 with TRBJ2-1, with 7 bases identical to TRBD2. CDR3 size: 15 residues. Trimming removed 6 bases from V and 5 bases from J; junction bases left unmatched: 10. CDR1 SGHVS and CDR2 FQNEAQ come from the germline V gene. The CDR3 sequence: CASSPLRLADNEQFF. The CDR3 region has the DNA TGTGCCAGCAGTCCTCTCCGGCTAGCGGACAATGAGCAGTTCTTC.

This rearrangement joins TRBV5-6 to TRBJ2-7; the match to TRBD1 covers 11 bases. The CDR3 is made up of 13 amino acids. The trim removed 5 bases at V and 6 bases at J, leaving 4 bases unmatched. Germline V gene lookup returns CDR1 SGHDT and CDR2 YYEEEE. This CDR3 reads CASSWDRGFEQYF. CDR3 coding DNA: TGTGCCAGCAGTTGGGACAGGGGGTTCGAGCAGTACTTC. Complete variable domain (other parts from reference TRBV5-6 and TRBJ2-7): DAGVTQSPTHLIKTRGQQVTLRCSPKSGHDTVSWYQQALGQGPQFIFQYYEEEERQRGNFPDRFSGHQFPNYSSELNVNALLLGDSALYLCASSWDRGFEQYFGPGTRLTVT.

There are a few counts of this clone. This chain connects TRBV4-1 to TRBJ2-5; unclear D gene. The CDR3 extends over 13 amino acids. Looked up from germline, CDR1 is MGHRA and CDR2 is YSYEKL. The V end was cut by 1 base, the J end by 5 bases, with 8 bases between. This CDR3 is CASSQGPAETQYF. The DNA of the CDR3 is TGCGCCAGCAGCCAAGGGCCCGCCGAGACCCAGTACTTC.

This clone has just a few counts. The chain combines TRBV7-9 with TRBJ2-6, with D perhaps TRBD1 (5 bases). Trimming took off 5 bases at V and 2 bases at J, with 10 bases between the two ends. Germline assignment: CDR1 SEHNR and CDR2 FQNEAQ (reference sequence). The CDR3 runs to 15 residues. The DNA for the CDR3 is TGTGCCAGCAGCCCTGGGGCGACTGGGGCCAACGTCCTGACTTTC. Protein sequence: CASSPGATGANVLTF.

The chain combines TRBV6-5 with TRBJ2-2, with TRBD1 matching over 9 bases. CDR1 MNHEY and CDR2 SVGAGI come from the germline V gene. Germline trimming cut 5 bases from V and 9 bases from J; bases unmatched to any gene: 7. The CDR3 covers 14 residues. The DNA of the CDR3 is TGTGCCAGCAGTGGCGGGACAGGGAACCGGGAGCTGTTTTTT. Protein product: CASSGGTGNRELFF.